This TCR beta chain was profiled in a study of OX40 agonist ivuxolimab in advanced cancers. From germline, CDR1 is SGHDT and CDR2 YYEEEE. J lost 5 bases, V lost 4 bases, and 6 bases had no gene match. The CDR3 runs to 15 residues. Collection of blood occurred at baseline, at cycle 4 day 1, and at cycle 7 day 1. Assay: immunoSEQ multiplex PCR; the TCRdb copy retains only in-frame clones and omits some. The sample lists 57,000 or so clones; over 80% were seen once. The TCR sequence derives from an adult with an advanced solid tumor such as melanoma, head and neck, liver or kidney cancer. This chain uses TRBV5-6 with TRBJ1-6; TRBD1 matches at 7 bases. The sequencing used CD4+ or CD8+ T cells sorted from blood, collected in a trial of the OX40 agonist ivuxolimab. The CDR3 loop is CASSNRDRNNSPLHF. For the CDR3, the DNA is TGTGCCAGCAGCAACCGGGACAGAAATAATTCACCCCTCCACTTT.